Detailed here is one T cell receptor (beta chain). The data originate from a study of blood T cell repertoires in COVID-19. Whole-study context: Italy, Spain and the United States were the sources of the convalescent and acute COVID-19 samples.

Germline lookup yields CDR1 MNHEY and CDR2 SVGAGI. Trimming cost V 6 bases and J 6 bases; bases outside gene matches: 8. The CDR3 has 14 amino acids. Original analysis: Amplified reference gene primers provided the basis for estimating nucleated cell counts. This table comes from immunoSEQ multiplex PCR, and its TCRdb copy is limited to in-frame clones, with some not included. V and J calls and clone size are copied from that table; D and trimming were computed from the DNA. The data hold some 91,000 clones, with approximately 76% observed a single time. This chain links TRBV6-5 with TRBJ2-3; 8 bases agree with TRBD1. The sequenced sample was peripheral blood. The sequence was obtained from a man between 65 and 85 years old with acute or convalescent COVID-19. CDR3 bases: TGTGCCAGCAGCATCAGGGGGCGTACGGATACGCAGTATTTT. It yields the protein CASSIRGRTDTQYF.